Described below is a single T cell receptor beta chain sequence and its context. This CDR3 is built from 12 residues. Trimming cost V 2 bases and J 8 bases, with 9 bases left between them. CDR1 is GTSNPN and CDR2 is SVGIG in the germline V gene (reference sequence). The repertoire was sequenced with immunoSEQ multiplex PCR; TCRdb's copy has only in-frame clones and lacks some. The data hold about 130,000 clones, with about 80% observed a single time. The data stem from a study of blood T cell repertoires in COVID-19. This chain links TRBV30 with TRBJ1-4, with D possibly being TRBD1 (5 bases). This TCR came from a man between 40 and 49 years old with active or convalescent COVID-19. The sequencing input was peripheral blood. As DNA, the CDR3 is TGTGCCTGGAGTCCGGGGGAGGAAAAACTGTTTTTT. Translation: CAWSPGEEKLFF.